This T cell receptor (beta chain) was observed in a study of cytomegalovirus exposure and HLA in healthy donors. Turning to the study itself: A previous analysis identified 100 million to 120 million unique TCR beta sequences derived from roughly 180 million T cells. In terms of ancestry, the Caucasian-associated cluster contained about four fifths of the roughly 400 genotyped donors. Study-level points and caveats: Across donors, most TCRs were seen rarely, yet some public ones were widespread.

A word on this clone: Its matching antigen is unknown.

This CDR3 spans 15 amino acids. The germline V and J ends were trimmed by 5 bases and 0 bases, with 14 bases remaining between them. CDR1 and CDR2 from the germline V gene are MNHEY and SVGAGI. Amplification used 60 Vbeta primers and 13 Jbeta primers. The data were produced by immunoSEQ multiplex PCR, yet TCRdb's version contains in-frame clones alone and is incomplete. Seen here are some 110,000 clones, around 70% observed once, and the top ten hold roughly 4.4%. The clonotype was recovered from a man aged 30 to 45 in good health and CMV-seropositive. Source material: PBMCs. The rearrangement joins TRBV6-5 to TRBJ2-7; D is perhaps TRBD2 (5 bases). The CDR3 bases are TGTGCCAGCAGTCTCCGCCGGGGAAGCTCCTACGAGCAGTACTTC. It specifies CASSLRRGSSYEQYF.